The present entry profiles one TCR beta chain with its context. Antigen: not known. These data are taken from a study of blood T cells in healthy people across ages. Study-level findings and limits: Per million T cells, the diversity of TCR beta decreased roughly linearly as age advanced. Samples with more naive T cells showed higher observed beta diversity.

The authors ran a second PCR of about 7 to 11 cycles using a sample-barcoded 5' primer and a J-beta primer mix. Each cDNA molecule carried a tag from a template-switch adaptor that contained 12 random nucleotides. MiXCR was run by TCRdb on the 5' RACE reads, yielding one entry per CDR3 protein. Among 1,500,000 or so distinct CDR3 sequences listed, under 55% were seen once. Researchers collected about 9.7 milliliters of peripheral blood from every single donor. The TCR sequence derives from a woman aged 18-30 years in good health. The sequenced sample consisted of blood.

The CDR3 sequence is CASSLSGTTSTDTQYF. CDR3 nucleotides: TGTGCCAGCAGTTTATCCGGGACCACCAGCACAGATACGCAGTATTTT. The chain uses TRBV12-3 or TRBV12-4 and TRBJ2-3; TRBD1 or TRBD2 may be the D gene (5 bases each). The V and J ends lost 2 bases and 0 bases respectively, with 12 bases between them. The CDR3 has 16 amino acids.